This T cell receptor (beta chain) was sequenced in a study of T cells in Graves' hyperthyroidism and ophthalmopathy. Study-wide background: Peripheral blood collection took place at initial diagnosis, before any treatment.

What was amplified from RNA transcripts were TCR beta CDR3 regions. Using the HTBI primer set, a first-round RT-PCR was run on the TCR CDR3. Via MiXCR, TCRdb re-called the multiplex PCR reads, giving one row per CDR3 protein. The sample lists hundreds of thousands of distinct CDR3 sequences, 15% to 20% occurring once. Study outcomes and limitations: In the blood, most expanded thyroid clonotypes above 0.001 appeared as well. Stable hyperthyroidism was told apart from ophthalmopathy by a model built on 13 V-J features. Ophthalmopathy onset followed model prediction by a median about six months.

As concerns this clonotype: Its antigen is unidentified.

Germline assignment: CDR1 LGHDT and CDR2 YNNKEL (reference sequence). The V end was cut by 1 base, the J end by 2 bases, with 2 bases between. This CDR3 comprises 13 residues. The source is a man aged 35-49 years with Graves' ophthalmopathy. The specimen sequenced was blood. This sequence joins TRBV3-1 and TRBJ2-2, with D unresolved. The CDR3 coding sequence is TGTGCCAGCAGCCAAGTTAACACCGGGGAGCTGTTTTTT. Residues: CASSQVNTGELFF.